The T cell receptor beta chain described here comes from a study of Graves' ophthalmopathy and Graves' hyperthyroidism. The V gene lost 10 bases and the J gene lost 7 bases, with 22 bases spanning the gap. This CDR3 is built from 14 residues. CDR1 is MDHEN and CDR2 is SYDVKM in the germline V gene. This clonotype was recorded at least ten times. Amplification from RNA transcripts yielded the TCR beta CDR3 regions. The workflow started with a first-round RT-PCR run with HTBI primers and then moved on to a second-round multiplex PCR. TCRdb recomputed calls from the multiplex PCR reads with MiXCR, one row per CDR3 protein. The table includes around 400,000 distinct CDR3 sequences, about 16% detected once.

Sequences were obtained from peripheral blood. The sequence came from a woman aged 18-35 years with Graves' ophthalmopathy. This chain joins TRBV28 and TRBJ2-5; a weak D match, TRBD2 (7 bases). CDR3 sequence reads: CATTLGAGEGTQYF. CDR3 sequence (DNA): TGTGCCACCACGTTGGGGGCCGGGGAGGGGACCCAGTACTTC.